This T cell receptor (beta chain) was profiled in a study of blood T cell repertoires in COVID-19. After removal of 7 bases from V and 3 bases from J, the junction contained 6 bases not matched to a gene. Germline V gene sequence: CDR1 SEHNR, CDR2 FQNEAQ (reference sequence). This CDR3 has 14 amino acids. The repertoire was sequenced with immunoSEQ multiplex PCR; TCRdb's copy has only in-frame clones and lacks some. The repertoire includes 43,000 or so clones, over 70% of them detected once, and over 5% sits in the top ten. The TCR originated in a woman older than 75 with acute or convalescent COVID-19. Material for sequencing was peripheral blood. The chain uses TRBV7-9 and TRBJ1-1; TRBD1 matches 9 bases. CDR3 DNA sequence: TGTGCCAGCATTCACAGGGGGCCGGACACTGAAGCTTTCTTT. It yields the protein CASIHRGPDTEAFF.